This is a list of T cell receptor beta chains from one sample in a study of beta chain features in type 1 diabetes. Profiling relied on immunoSEQ multiplex PCR, and the TCRdb table lists in-frame clones only, not all of them. The data show 600,000 to 700,000 clones, under 15% seen once. Sequencing was done on a sample of naive CD4+ T cells from blood. These receptors all stem from a man younger than 45 with type 1 diabetes. The CDR3 runs from the conserved cysteine through the conserved F or W. A D gene is named only where the DNA matches it firmly. Clone size is stated in some rows and not others, as once, few, many or a class when expanded.

abundance	v_gene	j_gene	d_gene	CDR3nt	CDR3aa
NA	TRBV4-3	TRBJ1-2	NA	TGCGCCAGCAGCCGAGACAGTTCTAACTATGGCTACACCTTC	CASSRDSSNYGYTF
few	TRBV9	TRBJ2-5	NA	TGTGCCAGCTGCCGGGACCGCTCTAGTGGGACCCAGTACTTC	CASCRDRSSGTQYF
few	TRBV2	TRBJ2-1	TRBD1	TGTGCCAGCAGGGCCTTCTTTCCGGGACAGGGGAGGAATGAGCAGTTCTTC	CASRAFFPGQGRNEQFF
few	TRBV18	TRBJ2-7	NA	TGTGCCAGCTCAGATGGCACGGCCTACGAGCAGTACTTC	CASSDGTAYEQYF
NA	TRBV11-2	TRBJ2-1	NA	TGTGCCAGCAGCCCGGGACGAGGCGACAATGAGCAGTTCTTC	CASSPGRGDNEQFF
once	TRBV19	TRBJ1-6	NA	TGTGCCAGTAGTCTAGGGGTTGACTCACCCCTCCACTTT	CASSLGVDSPLHF
NA	TRBV11-2	TRBJ2-3	NA	TGTGCCAGCAGCTCAACGGAACGATCGGGACAACGCACAGATACGCAGTATTTT	CASSSTERSGQRTDTQYF
NA	TRBV28	TRBJ2-3	TRBD1	TGTGCCAGCAGCCTACGACAGGGGGCTACAGATACGCAGTATTTT	CASSLRQGATDTQYF
few	TRBV5-1	TRBJ2-7	NA	TGCGCCAGCAGCCAGACAGGTCCTTACGAGCAGTACTTC	CASSQTGPYEQYF
NA	TRBV6-4	TRBJ2-2	NA	TGTGCCAGCAGAGCAGGATACGGGGAGCTGTTTTTT	CASRAGYGELFF
few	TRBV6-5	TRBJ2-5	TRBD1	TGTGCCAGCAGTTACCCCGGGACAGGAGATCAAGAGACCCAGTACTTC	CASSYPGTGDQETQYF
NA	TRBV19	TRBJ2-1	TRBD2	TGTGCCAGTAGTACGCGACTAGCGGAGCAGTTCTTC	CASSTRLAEQFF
few	TRBV7-9	TRBJ2-7	NA	TGTGCCAGCAGCCCATATGGGACACACTACGAGCAGTACTTC	CASSPYGTHYEQYF
NA	TRBV7-9	TRBJ1-6	NA	TGTGCCAGCAGCCTGGGCGGGCAGGAGAATTCACCCCTCCACTTT	CASSLGGQENSPLHF
few	TRBV10-3	TRBJ1-5	NA	TGTGCCATCAGTGAAGAAATGAGGGAGAATCAGCCCCAGCATTTT	CAISEEMRENQPQHF
NA	TRBV11-2	TRBJ2-3	NA	TGTGCCAGCAGCCCGACGCTCTCGGGCACAGATACGCAGTATTTT	CASSPTLSGTDTQYF
few	TRBV10-3	TRBJ1-2	TRBD1	TGTGCCATCAGTGAAGTGACAGGGGGTGATTCTAACTATGGCTACACCTTC	CAISEVTGGDSNYGYTF
NA	TRBV6-5	TRBJ1-1	NA	TGTGCCAGCAGGCACGGCCTGAACACTGAAGCTTTCTTT	CASRHGLNTEAFF
few	TRBV4-2	TRBJ2-2	NA	TGTGCCAGCAGCCAAGGTGCCGTTTATGACGGGTCCGGGGAGCTGTTTTTT	CASSQGAVYDGSGELFF
few	TRBV27	TRBJ2-4	NA	TGTGCCAGCAGTCCCTACAGCCCTCTAGCCAAAAACATTCAGTACTTC	CASSPYSPLAKNIQYF
NA	TRBV11-2	TRBJ2-7	NA	TGTGCCAGCAGCTTAGGACAGATCTCCTACGAGCAGTACTTC	CASSLGQISYEQYF
NA	TRBV28	TRBJ2-7	TRBD1	TGTGCCAGCAGTTTAATACAGGGGAAAGTATACGAGCAGTACTTC	CASSLIQGKVYEQYF
NA	TRBV7-2	TRBJ1-6	NA	TGTGCCAGCAGCTTTGAGAGCTCCTATAATTCACCCCTCCACTTT	CASSFESSYNSPLHF
few	TRBV2	TRBJ2-3	TRBD1	TGTGCCAGCAGCACACCGGGACAGGGGACAGATACGCAGTATTTT	CASSTPGQGTDTQYF
NA	TRBV27	TRBJ2-7	TRBD2	TGTGCCAGCAGTCTCGGACTAGCGGGTCCAAAGGGGTCCTACGAGCAGTACTTC	CASSLGLAGPKGSYEQYF
few	TRBV29-1	TRBJ2-1	NA	TGCAGCGTTACCTCTTACAATGAGCAGTTCTTC	CSVTSYNEQFF
NA	TRBV6-5	TRBJ2-2	TRBD2	TGTGCCAGCAGTTACTCACCCTGGACTAGTCCCGGGGAGCTGTTTTTT	CASSYSPWTSPGELFF
few	TRBV5-1	TRBJ2-5	TRBD1	TGCGCCAGCAGCACCACGGGACAGGGCGACCAAGAGACCCAGTACTTC	CASSTTGQGDQETQYF
NA	TRBV28	TRBJ1-2	NA	TGTGCCAGCAGTTTGCTCCTGGACGTAGGCTACACCTTC	CASSLLLDVGYTF
few	TRBV7-2	TRBJ2-5	NA	TGTGCCAGCAGCTTAAACAGGAGCCCCCAAGAGACCCAGTACTTC	CASSLNRSPQETQYF
few	TRBV5-1	TRBJ1-5	NA	TGCGCCAGCAGGCAGGGATTCAATCAGCCCCAGCATTTT	CASRQGFNQPQHF
few	TRBV29-1	TRBJ1-2	NA	TGCAGCGTTGGGGCTGGGGTTTCGGGAGGCTACACCTTC	CSVGAGVSGGYTF
NA	TRBV28	TRBJ2-1	TRBD2	TGTGCCAGCAGGGAGGGACTAGCGGGCGATGAGCAGTTCTTC	CASREGLAGDEQFF
NA	TRBV2	TRBJ1-2	NA	TGTGCCAGCAGTGAAAGAAATGGCTACACCTTC	CASSERNGYTF
NA	TRBV9	TRBJ2-1	TRBD2	TGTGCCAGCAGCGTGGGCGGGGGGAACAATGAGCAGTTCTTC	CASSVGGGNNEQFF
NA	TRBV5-4	TRBJ2-7	NA	TGTGCCAGCAGCTTAACGACAGGAGGCGCCTACGAGCAGTACTTC	CASSLTTGGAYEQYF
once	TRBV28	TRBJ2-7	TRBD1	TGTGCCAGCAGCGGGCGAGGCGGACAGGGGAGGTACGAGCAGTACTTC	CASSGRGGQGRYEQYF
few	TRBV7-2	TRBJ2-5	TRBD2	TGTGCCAGCAGCTTAGGCGGGGGGGCCGGAGAGACCCAGTACTTC	CASSLGGGAGETQYF
few	TRBV5-1	TRBJ2-2	NA	TGCGCCAGCAGCTTGGTGTTGGGCGGTCAATTCCCCGGGGAGCTGTTTTTT	CASSLVLGGQFPGELFF
NA	TRBV4-2	TRBJ1-2	NA	TGTGCCAGCAGCGCCCGAAACAATTACGGCTACACCTTC	CASSARNNYGYTF
NA	TRBV5-1	TRBJ1-6	NA	TGCGCCAGCAGCGCCAGGGAGTTTGATTCACCCCTCCACTTT	CASSAREFDSPLHF